The 18 T cell receptor beta chains presented below share a single source sample, sequenced in a study of CD8+ T cells in alopecia areata. Extraction of RNA preceded its reverse transcription into cDNA, which served as the sequencing template. Sequencing used immunoSEQ multiplex PCR; TCRdb keeps in-frame clones, though not all of them. This table holds tens of thousands of clones, roughly half found once. Sequencing used NKG2D-high CD8+ T cells sorted from blood. Receptors originate from a human donor with alopecia areata.

In this sample, this clone turned up a few times. The chain recombines TRBV23-1 with TRBJ2-7, with 7 bases that match TRBD2. TRBV23-1 is noted as an ORF with a role that remains uncertain. The length of the CDR3 is 17 residues. V shed 1 base, J shed 6 bases, and the junction held 15 bases outside the gene matches. The CDR3 DNA is TGCGCCAGCAGTCAATTCCCCGGCGGGGGTGAACGCGGCGAGCAGTACTTC. This sequence encodes CASSQFPGGGERGEQYF.

The chain employs TRBV7-9 and TRBJ2-4; D might be TRBD1 (6 bases). The CDR3 has 15 amino acids. V was cut by 4 bases and J by 3 bases, with 13 bases left in between. Per germline, CDR1 SEHNR and CDR2 FQNEAQ (reference sequence). CDR3 DNA sequence: TGTGCCAGCAGCTCCTCAGGGGTAGTCAAAAACATTCAGTACTTC. This translates into CASSSSGVVKNIQYF.

This CDR3 is CASTRAEYNEQFF. CDR3 nucleotides: TGTGCCAGCACTCGGGCAGAGTACAATGAGCAGTTCTTC. This chain connects TRBV27 to TRBJ2-1, with no clear D. Germline CDR1 reads MNHEY; CDR2 reads SMNVEV (reference sequence). The V end lost 7 bases, the J end lost 4 bases, and 11 bases lay between the germline ends. CDR3 length equals 13 residues.

This sequence joins TRBV27 and TRBJ2-2; D possibly corresponds to TRBD2 (7 bases). The germline CDR1 and CDR2 sequences are MNHEY and SMNVEV (reference sequence). V was shortened by 8 bases and J by 1 base, with 11 bases between the two germline ends. The CDR3 covers 14 residues. Here the CDR3 reads CASGAGQNTGELFF. The CDR3 DNA reads TGTGCCAGCGGAGCGGGACAGAACACCGGGGAGCTGTTTTTT.

The rearrangement uses TRBV6-5 and TRBJ1-1, with D tentatively TRBD1 (6 bases). Germline CDR1 is MNHEY and CDR2 is SVGAGI. The V gene lost 4 bases and the J gene lost 1 base, with 10 bases spanning the gap. The CDR3 is 14 residues long. The CDR3 region has the DNA TGTGCCAGCAGTTTACAGGGATCGAACACTGAAGCTTTCTTT. It encodes CASSLQGSNTEAFF.

This clone was counted at least ten times. This chain connects TRBV7-2 to TRBJ1-5; D is perhaps TRBD1 (5 bases). Germline CDR1 is SGHTA and CDR2 is FQGNSA. This CDR3 region has 14 residues. With 6 bases removed from V and 0 bases from J, the gap between germline ends came to 9 bases. CDR3 sequence (DNA): TGTGCCAGCAGTCCAGGGTATAGCAATCAGCCCCAGCATTTT. This sequence encodes CASSPGYSNQPQHF.

On this clone itself: Other DNA sequences in this sample translate to the same CDR3. The chain uses TRBV27 and TRBJ1-6; no clear D gene. The CDR3 is 12 residues long. Germline CDR1 is MNHEY and CDR2 is SMNVEV (reference sequence). Trimming left V 5 bases short and J 7 bases short, with 6 bases between. The DNA for the CDR3 is TGTGCCAGCAGTCCCAGGAATTCACCCCTCCACTTT. Its protein is CASSPRNSPLHF.

The chain combines TRBV29-1 with TRBJ1-1, with TRBD1 matching 9 bases. The J segment lost 4 bases and the V segment lost 6 bases, leaving 3 bases of the junction unmatched. The length of the CDR3 is 12 residues. Germline V gene data show CDR1 as SQVTM and CDR2 as ANQGSEA. CDR3 sequence (DNA): TGCAGCGTCCGGGACAGGGTCACTGAAGCTTTCTTT. Protein: CSVRDRVTEAFF.

This chain uses TRBV30 with TRBJ2-1, with D unresolved. The V end was cut by 0 bases, the J end by 5 bases, with 17 bases between. The CDR3 has 16 amino acids. The V gene's germline CDR1 is GTSNPN and CDR2 SVGIG (reference sequence). The CDR3 DNA follows: TGTGCCTGGAGTGTACTTCGTCGAGGCATCCACAATGAGCAGTTCTTC. Protein: CAWSVLRRGIHNEQFF.

The V gene is TRBV29-1, the J gene TRBJ1-1; D gene uncertain. Germline V gene lookup returns CDR1 SQVTM and CDR2 ANQGSEA. The CDR3 is 10 amino acids. V gave up 5 bases and J gave up 5 bases, with 6 bases separating them. This chain's CDR3 is CSVQETEAFF. The CDR3 DNA sequence: TGCAGCGTTCAGGAAACTGAAGCTTTCTTT.

This clone was seen a few times. V is TRBV4-1 and J is TRBJ2-7; weak D call: TRBD1 (5 bases). The length of the CDR3 is 14 residues. Per germline, CDR1 MGHRA and CDR2 YSYEKL. Trimming shortened V by 0 bases and J by 5 bases, and 11 bases separated the two germline ends. The CDR3 DNA is TGCGCCAGCAGCCAAGATTCAGGGAACGACGAGCAGTACTTC. This translates into CASSQDSGNDEQYF.

This clone was detected only a few times. The chain carries TRBV29-1 and TRBJ2-7; a possible D gene is TRBD2 (5 bases). The CDR3 runs 14 residues. Trimming pared 3 bases from V and 6 bases from J, leaving 18 bases between. Germline CDR1 is SQVTM and CDR2 is ANQGSEA. CDR3 region: CSVEGAPTWSEQYF. Here the CDR3 DNA reads TGCAGCGTTGAGGGAGCCCCAACTTGGAGCGAGCAGTACTTC.

The table lists this clone with a few counts. CDR3 in amino acids: CASSPPGTQYF. In nucleotides, the CDR3 is TGTGCCAGCAGCCCCCCGGGGACCCAGTACTTC. The V call is TRBV7-2, the J call TRBJ2-5; D not certain. CDR3 length: 11 amino acids. Trimming cost V 5 bases and J 7 bases, with 8 bases left between them. Germline CDR1 and CDR2: SGHTA and FQGNSA. The full variable domain, in which reference TRBV7-2 and TRBJ2-5 provide the parts outside the CDR3, is GAGVSQSPSNKVTEKGKDVELRCDPISGHTALYWYRQSLGQGLEFLIYFQGNSAPDKSGLPSDRFSAERTGGSVSTLTIQRTQQEDSAVYLCASSPPGTQYFGPGTRLLVL.

The rearrangement joins TRBV2 to TRBJ1-2; TRBD1 agrees at 9 bases. The germline V gene has CDR1 SNHLY and CDR2 FYNNEI. J lost 7 bases, V lost 7 bases, and 10 bases had no gene match. The CDR3 extends over 14 amino acids. The CDR3 here is CASNGQGFSGGYTF. The DNA of the CDR3 is TGTGCCAGCAACGGACAGGGGTTCTCGGGTGGCTACACCTTC.

The chain links TRBV27 to TRBJ2-1, with D possibly matching TRBD2 (5 bases). CDR1 is MNHEY, CDR2 SMNVEV, per germline (reference sequence). V was pared by 4 bases and J by 3 bases, with 16 bases between. This CDR3 is 16 amino acids long. The CDR3 loop reads CASSSGPSGFYNEQFF. As DNA, the CDR3 is TGTGCCAGCAGTTCCGGCCCGAGCGGATTCTACAATGAGCAGTTCTTC.

This clone was seen a handful of times. This chain connects TRBV11-2 to TRBJ2-2, with D unresolved. Trimming stripped 6 bases from V and 4 bases from J, with 9 bases between. The CDR3 spans 13 residues. Germline V gives CDR1 SGHAT, CDR2 FQNNGV. The CDR3: CASRITVTGELFF. The CDR3 nucleotides read TGTGCCAGCAGGATTACAGTCACCGGGGAGCTGTTTTTT.

A note on this clone: The junction and the germline gene differ at one end; a read error may be behind it. CDR3 protein: CAGSLSYEQYF. DNA for the CDR3: TGTGCCGGCAGCTTGTCGTACGAGCAGTACTTC. The rearrangement joins TRBV5-6 to TRBJ2-7; D not certain. The CDR3 covers 11 residues. The V gene's germline CDR1 is SGHDT and CDR2 YYEEEE.

The J gene is TRBJ2-4, the V gene TRBV15, with D possibly matching TRBD1 (6 bases). Per the germline V gene, CDR1 is LNHNV and CDR2 is YYDKDF (reference sequence). This CDR3 is 13 amino acids long. V lost 6 bases, J lost 6 bases, and 12 bases lay in between. CDR3 in DNA: TGTGCCACCAGACACAGGGAGATAAACATTCAGTACTTC. It yields the protein CATRHREINIQYF.